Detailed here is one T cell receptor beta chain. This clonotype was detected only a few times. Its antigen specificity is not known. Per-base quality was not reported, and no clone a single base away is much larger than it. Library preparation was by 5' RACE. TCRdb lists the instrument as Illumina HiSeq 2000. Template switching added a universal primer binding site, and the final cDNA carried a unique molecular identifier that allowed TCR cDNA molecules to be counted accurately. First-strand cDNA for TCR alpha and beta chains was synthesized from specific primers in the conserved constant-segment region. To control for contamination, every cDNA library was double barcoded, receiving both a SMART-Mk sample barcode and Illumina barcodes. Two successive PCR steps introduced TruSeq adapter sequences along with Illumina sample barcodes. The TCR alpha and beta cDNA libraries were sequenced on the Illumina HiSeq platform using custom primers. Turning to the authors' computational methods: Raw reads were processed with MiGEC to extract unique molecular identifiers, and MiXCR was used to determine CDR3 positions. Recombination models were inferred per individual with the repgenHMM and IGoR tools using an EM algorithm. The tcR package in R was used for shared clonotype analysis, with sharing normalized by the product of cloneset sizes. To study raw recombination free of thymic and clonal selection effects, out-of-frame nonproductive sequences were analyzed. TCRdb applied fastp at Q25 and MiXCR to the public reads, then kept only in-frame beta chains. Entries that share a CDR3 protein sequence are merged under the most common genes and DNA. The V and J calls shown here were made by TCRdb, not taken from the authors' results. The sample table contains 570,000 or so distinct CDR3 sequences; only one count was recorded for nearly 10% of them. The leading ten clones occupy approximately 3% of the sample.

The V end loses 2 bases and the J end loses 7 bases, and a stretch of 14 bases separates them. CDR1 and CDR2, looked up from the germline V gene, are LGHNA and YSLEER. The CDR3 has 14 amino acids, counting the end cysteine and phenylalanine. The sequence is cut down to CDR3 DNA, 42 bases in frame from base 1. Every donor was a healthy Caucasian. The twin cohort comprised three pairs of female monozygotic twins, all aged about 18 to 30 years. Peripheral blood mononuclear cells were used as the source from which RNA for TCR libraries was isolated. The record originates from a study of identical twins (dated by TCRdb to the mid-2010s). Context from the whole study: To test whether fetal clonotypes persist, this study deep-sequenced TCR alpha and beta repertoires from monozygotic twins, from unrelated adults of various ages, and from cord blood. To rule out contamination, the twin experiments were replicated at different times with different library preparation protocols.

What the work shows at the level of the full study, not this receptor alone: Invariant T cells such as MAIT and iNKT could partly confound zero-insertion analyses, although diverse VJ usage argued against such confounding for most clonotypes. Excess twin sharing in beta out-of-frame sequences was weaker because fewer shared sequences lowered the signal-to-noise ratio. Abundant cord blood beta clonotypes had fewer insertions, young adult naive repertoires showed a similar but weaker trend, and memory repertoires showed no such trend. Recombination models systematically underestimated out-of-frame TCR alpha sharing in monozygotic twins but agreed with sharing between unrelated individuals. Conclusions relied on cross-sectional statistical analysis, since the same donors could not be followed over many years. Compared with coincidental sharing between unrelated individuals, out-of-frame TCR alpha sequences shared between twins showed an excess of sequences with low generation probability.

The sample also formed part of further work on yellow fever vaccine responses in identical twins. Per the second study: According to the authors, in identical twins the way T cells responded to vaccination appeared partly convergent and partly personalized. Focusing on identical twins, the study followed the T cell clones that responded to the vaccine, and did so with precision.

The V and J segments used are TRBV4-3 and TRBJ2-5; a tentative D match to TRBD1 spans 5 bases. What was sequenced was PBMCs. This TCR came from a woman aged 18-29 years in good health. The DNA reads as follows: TGCGCCAGCAGCCAATCCCAGGGATTAGTGACCCAGTACTTC. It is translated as CASSQSQGLVTQYF.